These 5 T cell receptor beta chains share one sample of origin, sequenced in a study of technical replicates of blood from several donors. The repertoire was sequenced with immunoSEQ multiplex PCR; TCRdb's copy has only in-frame clones and lacks some. The table has tens of thousands of clones, 95% to 98% seen once. Sequenced: T cells isolated from PBMCs. These TCRs come from a human donor in good health.

The chain is built from TRBV5-1 and TRBJ2-3; 10 bases map to TRBD1. In germline, CDR1 is SGHRS, CDR2 YFSETQ. V lost 4 bases, J lost 2 bases, and 4 bases stayed unmatched. The CDR3 has 15 residues. Here the CDR3 reads CASSPGTGDTDTQYF. The CDR3 bases are TGCGCCAGCAGCCCGGGGACAGGGGACACAGATACGCAGTATTTT.

The rearrangement links TRBV15 to TRBJ2-5; D may be TRBD1 (6 bases). CDR1 and CDR2 (germline): LNHNV, YYDKDF (reference sequence). Trimming pared 2 bases from V and 5 bases from J, leaving 15 bases between. This CDR3 is 15 amino acids long. Here the CDR3 reads CATSRPFEGEETQYF. The CDR3 DNA sequence: TGTGCCACCAGCAGACCCTTTGAGGGGGAGGAGACCCAGTACTTC. The full variable domain, completed using reference TRBV15 and TRBJ2-5, is DAMVIQNPRYQVTQFGKPVTLSCSQTLNHNVMYWYQQKSSQAPKLLFHYYDKDFNNEADTPDNFQSRRPNTSFCFLDIRSPGLGDTAMYLCATSRPFEGEETQYFGPGTRLLVL.

J is TRBJ1-3 and V is TRBV30; 7 bases are a match to TRBD1. CDR3 length: 14 amino acids. V dropped 1 base and J dropped 5; count of bases not matched to a gene: 5. The germline V gene encodes CDR1 GTSNPN and CDR2 SVGIG (reference sequence). CDR3 nucleotide sequence: TGTGCCTGGAGTGGGGACAGCTACAGAAACACCATATATTTT. It translates to CAWSGDSYRNTIYF.

This chain joins TRBV5-1 and TRBJ2-7; TRBD2 agrees at 11 bases. The CDR3 length is 14 residues. Germline assignment: CDR1 SGHRS and CDR2 YFSETQ. J lost 3 bases, V lost 4 bases, and 3 bases had no gene match. As DNA, the CDR3 is TGCGCCAGCAGCACTAGCGGGGGCAGCTACGAGCAGTACTTC. Translation: CASSTSGGSYEQYF. The full variable domain, in which reference TRBV5-1 and TRBJ2-7 provide the parts outside the CDR3, is KAGVTQTPRYLIKTRGQQVTLSCSPISGHRSVSWYQQTPGQGLQFLFEYFSETQRNKGNFPGRFSGRQFSNSRSEMNVSTLELGDSALYLCASSTSGGSYEQYFGPGTRLTVT.

V usage is TRBV4-1 and J usage is TRBJ2-5, with 7 bases lining up with TRBD1. The CDR3 spans 15 residues. J gave up 1 base and V 1 base, and 3 bases lay outside the gene matches. Germline CDR1 reads MGHRA; CDR2 reads YSYEKL. CDR3 sequence: CASSQGRDSQETQYF. For the CDR3, the DNA is TGCGCCAGCAGCCAAGGCCGGGACAGCCAAGAGACCCAGTACTTC.